A selection of T cell receptor beta chains follows, all from one sample in a study of blood T cell repertoires in COVID-19. Clones were read by immunoSEQ multiplex PCR, and TCRdb kept only the in-frame ones, dropping some. Among roughly 140,000 clones listed, approximately 88% were seen once. The sample taken for sequencing was peripheral blood. These TCRs come from a woman aged 45-65 years with acute or convalescent COVID-19. Each CDR3 is given with its conserved first and last residue. A D gene is named only where the DNA matches it firmly. Expanded clones get a size class; other rows say once, few or many, or leave the size out.

j_call: TRBJ2-2
v_call: TRBV4-1
clone_size: few
d_call: TRBD1
cdr3_nt: TGCGCCAGCAGCCAAGATTGGGGAACAGGGGTGGGCACCGGGGAGCTGTTTTTT
cdr3_aa: CASSQDWGTGVGTGELFF

j_call: TRBJ2-3
v_call: TRBV5-1
clone_size: NA
d_call: TRBD2
cdr3_nt: TGCGCCAGCAGCGGGAGGATGGGACTAGCGGGGCTAAGCACAGATACGCAGTATTTT
cdr3_aa: CASSGRMGLAGLSTDTQYF

j_call: TRBJ2-3
v_call: TRBV27
clone_size: NA
d_call: TRBD1
cdr3_nt: TGTGCCAGCAGTACTCCCAGGACAGGTCTAGCCACAGATACGCAGTATTTT
cdr3_aa: CASSTPRTGLATDTQYF

j_call: TRBJ2-3
v_call: TRBV24-1
clone_size: once
d_call: TRBD2
cdr3_nt: TGTGCCACCAGTGATTTGACTAGCGGGGGTAGGGATACGCAGTATTTT
cdr3_aa: CATSDLTSGGRDTQYF

j_call: TRBJ1-4
v_call: TRBV5-6
clone_size: NA
d_call: NA
cdr3_nt: TGTGCCAGCAGCCCCAGTCCGAATGAAAAGCTGTTTTTT
cdr3_aa: CASSPSPNEKLFF

j_call: TRBJ2-5
v_call: TRBV4-1
clone_size: NA
d_call: NA
cdr3_nt: TGCGCCAGCAGCCAACCAATCGGTACCCAGTACTTC
cdr3_aa: CASSQPIGTQYF

j_call: TRBJ2-3
v_call: TRBV10-3
clone_size: NA
d_call: TRBD2
cdr3_nt: TGTGCCATCAGTGACCCTACAAAGATAGCGGGTGGGGCAGATACGCAGTATTTT
cdr3_aa: CAISDPTKIAGGADTQYF

j_call: TRBJ2-7
v_call: TRBV28
clone_size: NA
d_call: TRBD1
cdr3_nt: TGTGCCAGCACCCCGACAGGGGGTGAGCAGTACTTC
cdr3_aa: CASTPTGGEQYF

j_call: TRBJ2-7
v_call: TRBV7-9
clone_size: NA
d_call: TRBD1
cdr3_nt: TGTGCCAGCAGTTCTCGAGACAGGGTGGAGCAGTACTTC
cdr3_aa: CASSSRDRVEQYF

j_call: TRBJ1-1
v_call: TRBV5-6
clone_size: NA
d_call: NA
cdr3_nt: TGTGCCAGCAGCTTGGAAACAGAGGGGGTACGTAACACTGAAGCTTTCTTT
cdr3_aa: CASSLETEGVRNTEAFF

j_call: TRBJ2-7
v_call: TRBV7-9
clone_size: NA
d_call: TRBD1
cdr3_nt: TGTGCCAGCAGCCCCCCGTACGACAGGGGGACCTACGAGCAGTACTTC
cdr3_aa: CASSPPYDRGTYEQYF

j_call: TRBJ1-5
v_call: TRBV7-9
clone_size: NA
d_call: TRBD1
cdr3_nt: TGTGCCAGCAGCTTAGTAAGAACAGGGGCCTCAAGCCAGCCCCAGCATTTT
cdr3_aa: CASSLVRTGASSQPQHF

j_call: TRBJ1-5
v_call: TRBV10-2
clone_size: NA
d_call: NA
cdr3_nt: TGCGCCAGCAGTGAGTCGATTGCGCCAGGGACTAGTCAGCCCCAGCATTTT
cdr3_aa: CASSESIAPGTSQPQHF

j_call: TRBJ2-7
v_call: TRBV3-1/TRBV3-2
clone_size: few
d_call: TRBD2
cdr3_nt: TGTGCCAGCAGCCTCCCCGGGACTAGCGGCTCCTACGAGCAGTACTTC
cdr3_aa: CASSLPGTSGSYEQYF

j_call: TRBJ1-2
v_call: TRBV4-2
clone_size: NA
d_call: NA
cdr3_nt: TGTGCCAGCAGCCAAGAAGGATTTTTGAGGGAGGTACCCTATGGCTACACCTTC
cdr3_aa: CASSQEGFLREVPYGYTF

j_call: TRBJ2-2
v_call: TRBV5-1
clone_size: NA
d_call: TRBD2
cdr3_nt: TGCGCCAGCAGCTTGGGTTTCGGGGGGTTCACCGGGGAGCTGTTTTTT
cdr3_aa: CASSLGFGGFTGELFF

j_call: TRBJ1-2
v_call: TRBV28
clone_size: NA
d_call: NA
cdr3_nt: TGTGCCAGCAGTTTAGTCCCTGGGGGAGGCTATGGCTACACCTTC
cdr3_aa: CASSLVPGGGYGYTF

j_call: TRBJ2-1
v_call: TRBV24-1
clone_size: NA
d_call: NA
cdr3_nt: TGTGCCACCAGTGGTCCAGGGCCAGGGTCCTACAATGAGCAGTTCTTC
cdr3_aa: CATSGPGPGSYNEQFF